A single sample is the source of the 17 T cell receptor beta chains below, sequenced in a study of shared clonotypes between healthy human individuals (dated by TCRdb to the early 2020s). Library preparation used the immunoSEQ multiplex PCR assay. This immuneACCESS table, as held by TCRdb, lists in-frame sequences with V and J called but not all clones. Of the missing ones, under half trace to an unresolved V gene in checked studies; the others have no known cause. Recorded for this sample are over a million clones; 95% to 97% of them occurred a single time. Of the sample, more than 0.9% is held by the ten largest clones. The specimen sequenced was naive CD4+ T cells sorted from blood. The sample's cell subset or site, from its label and the paper: CD45RA+ positively selected. All receptors derive from a young man in good health.

The chain combines TRBV5-4 with TRBJ2-1, with TRBD1 matching 8 bases. The CDR3 consists of 16 residues. Looked up from germline, CDR1 is SGHNT and CDR2 is YYREEE (reference sequence). J lost 1 base, V lost 4 bases, and 7 bases had no gene match. CDR3 in amino acids: CASSIDRGVSYNEQFF. As DNA, the CDR3 is TGTGCCAGCAGCATTGACAGGGGAGTTTCCTACAATGAGCAGTTCTTC.

The V call is TRBV4-3, the J call TRBJ2-7; D unclear. V lost 4 bases and J lost 3, with 13 bases in between. Looked up from germline, CDR1 is LGHNA and CDR2 is YSLEER. The CDR3 totals 14 residues. CDR3 bases: TGCGCCAGCAGCCCCACCCTGACACTCTACGAGCAGTACTTC. This gives the protein CASSPTLTLYEQYF.

The V and J genes are TRBV10-3 and TRBJ2-7, with 10 nucleotides matching TRBD2. The V gene end was trimmed by 6 bases and the J gene end by 4 bases; junction bases not matched to a gene: 12. Germline CDR1 reads ENHRY; CDR2 reads SYGVKD. This CDR3 comprises 16 residues. This CDR3 reads CAISPGPSGGRYEQYF. In DNA form, the CDR3 reads TGTGCCATCAGCCCTGGGCCTAGCGGGGGCAGATACGAGCAGTACTTC.

On this clone: This sample also contains other DNA sequences that code for the same CDR3. The V call is TRBV11-3, the J call TRBJ2-1; the match to TRBD2 covers 8 bases. The V gene's germline CDR1 is SGHNT and CDR2 YENEEA. V lost 5 bases, J lost 0 bases, and 3 bases stayed unmatched. This CDR3 spans 15 amino acids. Written as DNA, the CDR3 is TGTGCCAGCAGCCCGAGCGGGAGCTCCTACAATGAGCAGTTCTTC. Its translation is CASSPSGSSYNEQFF. Variable domain in full (rest from reference TRBV11-3 and TRBJ2-1): EAGVVQSPRYKIIEKKQPVAFWCNPISGHNTLYWYLQNLGQGPELLIRYENEEAVDDSQLPKDRFSAERLKGVDSTLKIQPAELGDSAVYLCASSPSGSSYNEQFFGPGTRLTVL.

The chain links TRBV4-3 to TRBJ2-2, with TRBD2 identical over 8 bases. CDR3 length: 16 residues. Germline CDR1 and CDR2: LGHNA and YSLEER. Germline trimming cut 3 bases from V and 3 bases from J; bases unmatched to any gene: 6. The CDR3 region is CASSQGLGQYTGELFF. The CDR3 nucleotides are TGCGCCAGCAGCCAGGGACTAGGGCAGTACACCGGGGAGCTGTTTTTT.

The V gene is TRBV10-1, the J gene TRBJ2-3, with TRBD2 identical over 10 bases. Germline assignment: CDR1 WNHNN and CDR2 SYGVQD (reference sequence). J lost 0 bases, V lost 4 bases, and 7 bases had no gene match. The CDR3 has 17 amino acids. CDR3 in amino acids: CASSVIRTSGSTDTQYF. For the CDR3, the DNA is TGCGCCAGCAGTGTGATCAGGACTAGCGGAAGCACAGATACGCAGTATTTT.

This chain links TRBV10-3 with TRBJ2-3; 8 nucleotides match TRBD1. CDR1 is ENHRY and CDR2 is SYGVKD in the germline V gene. This CDR3 spans 17 amino acids. Losses at the gene ends were 3 bases for V and 4 bases for J; bases not matched to a gene: 12. In DNA form, the CDR3 reads TGTGCCATCAGTGACGGAGGACAGGGCGGCTACCCAGATACGCAGTATTTT. Translation: CAISDGGQGGYPDTQYF.

The J gene is TRBJ2-1, the V gene TRBV19; 15 bases are a match to TRBD2. The CDR3 consists of 17 residues. The junction had 12 bases not matched to a gene; V was cut back by 5 bases and J by 10 bases. Germline assignment: CDR1 LNHDA and CDR2 SQIVND (reference sequence). The CDR3 nucleotides read TGTGCCAGTAGTCATCGGGGACTAGCGGGAGGTGCAGGAGAGCAGTTCTTC. Its translation is CASSHRGLAGGAGEQFF.

This sequence joins TRBV7-9 and TRBJ1-2; 10 bases map to TRBD1. Unmatched junction bases numbered 3, after V lost 5 bases and J lost 6 bases. This CDR3 is built from 13 residues. Looked up from germline, CDR1 is SEHNR and CDR2 is FQNEAQ (reference sequence). This chain's CDR3 is CASSPGQGDGYTF. CDR3 DNA sequence: TGTGCCAGCAGCCCAGGACAGGGGGATGGCTACACCTTC.

The chain recombines TRBV4-3 with TRBJ2-5; D gene ambiguous. Germline V gene sequence: CDR1 LGHNA, CDR2 YSLEER. V lost 0 bases and J 5 bases, leaving 31 bases between the germline ends. The CDR3 loop spans 21 amino acids. The chain's CDR3 is CASSQEIWAAGLTFNGETQYF. The CDR3 nucleotides are TGCGCCAGCAGCCAAGAGATTTGGGCAGCCGGCTTGACTTTCAACGGGGAGACCCAGTACTTC.

The chain combines TRBV28 with TRBJ2-2; 12 nucleotides match TRBD2. In germline, CDR1 is MDHEN, CDR2 SYDVKM. The length of the CDR3 is 17 residues. The V gene end was trimmed by 2 bases and the J gene end by 6 bases; junction bases not matched to a gene: 7. The CDR3 loop is CASSLGLAGTYAGELFF. The CDR3 nucleotides are TGTGCCAGCAGTTTAGGACTAGCGGGAACCTACGCCGGGGAGCTGTTTTTT.

The chain is built from TRBV5-1 and TRBJ2-1; TRBD2 matches at 10 bases. The CDR3 contains 17 residues. After removal of 5 bases from V and 6 bases from J, the junction contained 14 bases not matched to a gene. Germline V gene data show CDR1 as SGHRS and CDR2 as YFSETQ. The CDR3 region has the DNA TGCGCCAGCAGTACTATTGGTTCTAGCGGGAGCTTCAATGAGCAGTTCTTC. Amino acids: CASSTIGSSGSFNEQFF.

The chain couples TRBV18 to TRBJ2-3; 11 bases match TRBD2. Germline V gene data show CDR1 as KGHSH and CDR2 as LQKENI. Trimming at V came to 1 base and at J to 5 bases, leaving 5 bases not matched to a gene. The CDR3 loop spans 16 amino acids. CDR3 loop: CASSPLAGGPVDTQYF. The CDR3 bases are TGTGCCAGCTCACCACTAGCGGGAGGGCCGGTAGATACGCAGTATTTT.

In its sample, this clone was seen once. The chain combines TRBV7-2 with TRBJ2-7, with D tentatively TRBD2 (6 bases). Germline CDR1 is SGHTA and CDR2 is FQGNSA. V was pared by 2 bases and J by 3 bases, with 14 bases between. The CDR3 sequence is 15 residues long. In DNA, the CDR3 is TGTGCCAGCAGCTTACCGGGACTTTTGAGCTACGAGCAGTACTTC. Residues: CASSLPGLLSYEQYF.

The chain joins TRBV9 to TRBJ2-1; 7 nucleotides agree with TRBD2. V trimming: 5 bases; J trimming: 0 bases; junction bases outside the gene matches: 8. The germline V gene encodes CDR1 SGDLS and CDR2 YYNGEE. CDR3 length: 16 amino acids. In nucleotides, the CDR3 is TGTGCCAGCAGTCCGAGGCGGGAGAGCTCCTACAATGAGCAGTTCTTC. It encodes CASSPRRESSYNEQFF.

This clone was found a few times. The chain carries TRBV6-4 and TRBJ2-3; weak D call: TRBD1 (5 bases). Germline V gene sequence: CDR1 MRHNA, CDR2 SNTAGT. The V and J ends lost 5 bases and 2 bases respectively, with 11 bases between them. The CDR3 totals 14 residues. CDR3: CASSSEGATDTQYF. The DNA of the CDR3 is TGTGCCAGCAGTTCGGAAGGGGCCACAGATACGCAGTATTTT.

The rearrangement joins TRBV28 to TRBJ1-2; D unclear. The V gene lost 2 bases and the J gene lost 5 bases, with 6 bases spanning the gap. The CDR3 is 12 amino acids. Germline lookup yields CDR1 MDHEN and CDR2 SYDVKM. The CDR3: CASSLEPYGYTF. The CDR3 coding sequence is TGTGCCAGCAGTTTAGAACCTTATGGCTACACCTTC.